The rows below give T cell receptor beta chains drawn from one sample of a study of T cells in Graves' hyperthyroidism and ophthalmopathy. TCRdb called the multiplex PCR reads again in MiXCR, with one record for every CDR3 protein. The data hold around 300,000 distinct CDR3 sequences, with 20% to 25% observed a single time. Specimen: blood. Receptor source: a man younger than 45 with Graves' ophthalmopathy. CDR3s include the opening cysteine and the closing phenylalanine or tryptophan. D genes are given only for firm matches. Clone size is not always given. Where it is, it says once, few, many or a class for expanded clones.

v_gene	d_gene	abundance	j_gene	CDR3aa	CDR3nt
TRBV11-2	TRBD2	many	TRBJ2-1	CASSTGTSGNNEQFF	TGTGCCAGCAGCACCGGGACTAGCGGAAACAATGAGCAGTTCTTC
TRBV19	TRBD1	.	TRBJ2-1	CASTDREYNEQFF	TGTGCCAGTACTGACAGGGAATACAATGAGCAGTTCTTC
TRBV4-1	.	.	TRBJ2-1	CASSQDFPEWGHEQFF	TGCGCCAGCAGCCAAGATTTCCCAGAGTGGGGCCATGAGCAGTTCTTC
TRBV6-1	TRBD1	many	TRBJ2-4	CASTLNQGVTNIQYF	TGTGCCAGCACCCTGAACCAGGGGGTTACAAACATTCAGTACTTC
TRBV24-1	.	.	TRBJ2-2	CATSDLGLNTGELFF	TGTGCCACCAGTGACCTTGGACTGAACACCGGGGAGCTGTTTTTT
TRBV20-1	.	.	TRBJ2-5	CSAPSTDSGETQYF	TGCAGTGCTCCCTCAACGGACAGCGGAGAGACCCAGTACTTC
TRBV27	.	few	TRBJ2-1	CASSPRNSWENNEQFF	TGTGCCAGCAGTCCTCGGAATAGCTGGGAGAACAATGAGCAGTTCTTC
TRBV28	.	once	TRBJ2-5	CASTPGTQETQYF	TGTGCCAGTACCCCCGGGACCCAAGAGACCCAGTACTTC
TRBV5-1	TRBD1	few	TRBJ1-2	CASSFYRGNYGYTF	TGCGCCAGCAGCTTTTACAGGGGGAACTATGGCTACACCTTC
TRBV5-6	TRBD2	.	TRBJ2-1	CASSPAGGYNEQFF	TGTGCCAGCAGCCCAGCGGGAGGGTACAATGAGCAGTTCTTC
TRBV12-3/TRBV12-4	TRBD1	few	TRBJ1-1	CASKLTPGQVSFF	TGTGCCAGCAAACTAACCCCGGGACAGGTGTCTTTCTTT
TRBV6-1	TRBD2	few	TRBJ2-1	CASSLAGVHEQFF	TGTGCCAGCAGTCTAGCGGGAGTACATGAGCAGTTCTTC
TRBV6-9	.	.	TRBJ2-1	CASSFDWSYNEQFF	TGTGCCAGCAGTTTTGACTGGTCCTACAATGAGCAGTTCTTC
TRBV18	TRBD2	.	TRBJ2-1	CASSPPGIAGASNEQFF	TGTGCCAGCTCACCCCCAGGGATAGCGGGAGCGAGCAATGAGCAGTTCTTC
TRBV27	TRBD2	.	TRBJ2-7	CASSKGTSGARSYEQYF	TGTGCCAGCAGTAAGGGGACTAGCGGGGCCCGCTCCTACGAGCAGTACTTC
TRBV19	.	.	TRBJ1-5	CASSIDSFNQPQHF	TGTGCCAGTAGTATAGACAGCTTCAATCAGCCCCAGCATTTT
TRBV9	.	.	TRBJ2-2	CASSTAGPNTGELFF	TGTGCCAGCAGCACAGCGGGTCCGAACACCGGGGAGCTGTTTTTT
TRBV12-3/TRBV12-4	TRBD1	.	TRBJ1-3	CASRETGEPGNTIYF	TGTGCCAGCAGAGAGACAGGGGAGCCTGGAAACACCATATATTTT
TRBV10-2	.	few	TRBJ2-3	CASRFGLAPANQPTDTQYF	TGCGCCAGCCGATTCGGGCTAGCGCCAGCTAACCAACCCACAGATACGCAGTATTTT
TRBV10-3	.	.	TRBJ2-5	CAISESPSAWETQYF	TGTGCCATCAGTGAGTCGCCCTCCGCGTGGGAGACCCAGTACTTC
TRBV19	.	.	TRBJ1-1	CASSIPGVMNTEAFF	TGTGCCAGTAGTATTCCAGGGGTAATGAACACTGAAGCTTTCTTT
TRBV3-1	TRBD2	few	TRBJ2-3	CASSPYGTSGRATDTQYF	TGTGCCAGCAGCCCCTATGGAACTAGCGGGAGGGCTACAGATACGCAGTATTTT
TRBV7-9	.	few	TRBJ2-1	CASSLAGGLDEQFF	TGTGCCAGCAGCTTAGCGGGAGGTTTGGATGAGCAGTTCTTC
TRBV7-9	.	.	TRBJ1-5	CASGAGRVGNQPQHF	TGTGCCAGCGGGGCGGGCAGGGTAGGCAATCAGCCCCAGCATTTT
TRBV10-2	.	.	TRBJ2-7	CASSSGTRLEQYF	TGCGCCAGCAGTTCCGGGACCCGCTTGGAGCAGTACTTC
TRBV4-1	.	few	TRBJ1-1	CASSLSGRVGVNTEAFF	TGCGCCAGCAGCCTTAGCGGAAGGGTCGGGGTGAACACTGAAGCTTTCTTT
TRBV19	.	few	TRBJ1-6	CASSYGTPTSPLHF	TGTGCCAGTAGTTACGGGACCCCCACATCACCCCTCCACTTT
TRBV28	TRBD1	many	TRBJ2-7	CASSLVQGAREQYF	TGTGCCAGCAGTTTAGTACAGGGGGCGCGCGAGCAGTACTTC
TRBV2	.	few	TRBJ2-2	CASSAPGAANTGELFF	TGTGCCAGCAGCGCCCCGGGGGCCGCGAACACCGGGGAGCTGTTTTTT
TRBV20-1	TRBD1	.	TRBJ1-1	CSASKGAVTEAFF	TGCAGTGCTAGTAAGGGGGCGGTCACTGAAGCTTTCTTT
TRBV29-1	.	few	TRBJ2-7	CSVVGTATREQYF	TGCAGCGTTGTGGGGACAGCGACTAGGGAGCAGTACTTC
TRBV6-5	.	few	TRBJ2-7	CASSYIQRPSYEQYF	TGTGCCAGCAGTTACATACAGCGACCATCCTACGAGCAGTACTTC
TRBV5-1	.	.	TRBJ2-1	CASSLESEQFF	TGCGCCAGCAGCTTGGAGAGTGAGCAGTTCTTC
TRBV2	TRBD1	.	TRBJ2-7	CASSELPTGSAYEQYF	TGTGCCAGCAGTGAGCTTCCGACAGGGTCGGCCTACGAGCAGTACTTC
TRBV27	.	many	TRBJ1-4	CAFTNGAGEKLFF	TGTGCCTTTACCAACGGGGCAGGTGAAAAACTGTTTTTT
TRBV5-8	TRBD1	many	TRBJ1-5	CASSPGTGTNQPQHF	TGTGCCAGCAGCCCAGGGACAGGGACTAATCAGCCCCAGCATTTT
TRBV6-2/TRBV6-3	.	.	TRBJ2-7	CASSAADPSSYEQYF	TGTGCCAGCAGTGCCGCCGACCCGAGCTCCTACGAGCAGTACTTC
TRBV5-1	.	many	TRBJ2-1	CASSMGAHYNEQFF	TGCGCCAGCAGCATGGGTGCACACTACAATGAGCAGTTCTTC
TRBV30	TRBD2	few	TRBJ2-3	CAWSGFGRGESDTQYF	TGTGCCTGGAGTGGGTTTGGGCGGGGGGAATCAGATACGCAGTATTTT
TRBV9	TRBD2	few	TRBJ2-1	CASSVFLTSGYNEQFF	TGTGCCAGCAGCGTATTTTTGACTAGCGGCTACAATGAGCAGTTCTTC
TRBV5-6	TRBD2	.	TRBJ2-7	CASSLGPSGAYEQYF	TGTGCCAGCAGCCTGGGCCCTAGCGGGGCCTACGAGCAGTACTTC
TRBV7-2	.	many	TRBJ2-3	CASSQDKGTQYF	TGTGCCAGCAGCCAGGACAAGGGTACGCAGTATTTT
TRBV10-3	TRBD1	.	TRBJ2-7	CAISDPGTGITYEQYF	TGTGCCATCAGTGACCCGGGGACAGGGATCACCTACGAGCAGTACTTC
TRBV6-1	TRBD2	.	TRBJ2-7	CASRYSPGLAQEQYF	TGTGCCAGCAGGTATTCCCCCGGACTAGCGCAGGAGCAGTACTTC
TRBV3-1	.	.	TRBJ1-6	CASSQVWRGNSPLHF	TGTGCCAGCAGCCAAGTCTGGCGGGGGAATTCACCCCTCCACTTT
TRBV14	.	few	TRBJ1-4	CASSPMRGRNEKLFF	TGTGCCAGCAGCCCTATGCGTGGACGGAATGAAAAACTGTTTTTT